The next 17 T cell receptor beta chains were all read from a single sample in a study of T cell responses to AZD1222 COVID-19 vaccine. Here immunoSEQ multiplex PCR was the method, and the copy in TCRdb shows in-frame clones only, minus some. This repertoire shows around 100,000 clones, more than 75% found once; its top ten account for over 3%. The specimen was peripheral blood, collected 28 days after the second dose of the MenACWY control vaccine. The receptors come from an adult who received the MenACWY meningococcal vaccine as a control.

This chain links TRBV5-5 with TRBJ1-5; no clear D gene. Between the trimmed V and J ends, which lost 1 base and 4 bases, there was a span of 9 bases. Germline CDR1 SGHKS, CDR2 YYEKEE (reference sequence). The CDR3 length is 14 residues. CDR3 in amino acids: CASSLFRENQPQHF. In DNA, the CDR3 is TGTGCCAGCAGCTTGTTCCGGGAGAATCAGCCCCAGCATTTT.

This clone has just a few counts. CDR3 region: CASSLGGNSPLHF. The CDR3 DNA is TGCGCCAGCAGCTTGGGTGGGAATTCACCCCTCCACTTT. The gene calls are TRBV5-1 and TRBJ1-6, with D unclear. This CDR3 has 13 residues. V was cut by 0 bases and J by 7 bases, with 5 bases left in between. Germline V gene data show CDR1 as SGHRS and CDR2 as YFSETQ. Filled out from reference TRBV5-1 and TRBJ1-6, the complete variable domain reads KAGVTQTPRYLIKTRGQQVTLSCSPISGHRSVSWYQQTPGQGLQFLFEYFSETQRNKGNFPGRFSGRQFSNSRSEMNVSTLELGDSALYLCASSLGGNSPLHFGNGTRLTVT.

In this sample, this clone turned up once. The CDR3 DNA reads TGTGCCAGCAGTTACCGGGACAGGTACAATGAGCAGTTCTTC. Protein product: CASSYRDRYNEQFF. The V and J genes are TRBV6-5 and TRBJ2-1; 8 bases match TRBD1. Germline V gene lookup returns CDR1 MNHEY and CDR2 SVGAGI. The CDR3 contains 14 residues. J lost 4 bases, V lost 2 bases, and 1 base had no gene match.

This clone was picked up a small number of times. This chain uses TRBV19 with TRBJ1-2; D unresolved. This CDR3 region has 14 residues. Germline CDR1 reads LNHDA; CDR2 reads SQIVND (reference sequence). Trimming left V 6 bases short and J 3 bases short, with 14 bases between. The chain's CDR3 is CASSERAAYYGYTF. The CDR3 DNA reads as TGTGCCAGTAGCGAGCGGGCAGCCTACTATGGCTACACCTTC.

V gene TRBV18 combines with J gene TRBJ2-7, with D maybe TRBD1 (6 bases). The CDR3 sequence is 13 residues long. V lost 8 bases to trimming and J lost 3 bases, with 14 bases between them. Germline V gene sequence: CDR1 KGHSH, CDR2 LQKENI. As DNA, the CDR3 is TGTGCCAGCACGGACAGACGAAACTACGAGCAGTACTTC. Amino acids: CASTDRRNYEQYF.

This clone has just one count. In DNA, the CDR3 is TGTGCCAGCAGCGTAGTTCGGGCAGGGCTCAATGAGCAGTTCTTC. This encodes CASSVVRAGLNEQFF. V gene TRBV9 combines with J gene TRBJ2-1, with TRBD1 as a possible D gene (5 bases). CDR1 is SGDLS and CDR2 is YYNGEE in the germline V gene. Trimming shortened V by 0 bases and J by 6 bases, and 13 bases separated the two germline ends. The CDR3 spans 15 residues.

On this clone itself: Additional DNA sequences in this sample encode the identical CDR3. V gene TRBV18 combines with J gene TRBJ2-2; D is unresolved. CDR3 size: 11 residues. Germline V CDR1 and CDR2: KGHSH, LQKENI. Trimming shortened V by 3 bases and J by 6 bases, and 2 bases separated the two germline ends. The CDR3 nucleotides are TGTGCCAGCTCACCTCCCGGGGAGCTGTTTTTT. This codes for CASSPPGELFF.

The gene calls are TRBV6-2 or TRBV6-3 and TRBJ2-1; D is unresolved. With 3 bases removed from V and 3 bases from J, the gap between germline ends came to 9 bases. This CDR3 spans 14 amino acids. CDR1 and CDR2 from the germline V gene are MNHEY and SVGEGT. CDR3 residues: CASSYSRVYNEQFF. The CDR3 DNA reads TGTGCCAGCAGTTATTCCCGGGTCTACAATGAGCAGTTCTTC.

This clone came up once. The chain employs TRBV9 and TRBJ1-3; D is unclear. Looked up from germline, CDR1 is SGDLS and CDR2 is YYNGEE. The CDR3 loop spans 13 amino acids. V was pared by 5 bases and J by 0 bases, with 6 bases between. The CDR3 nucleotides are TGTGCCAGCAGACGAGCCTCTGGAAACACCATATATTTT. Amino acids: CASRRASGNTIYF.

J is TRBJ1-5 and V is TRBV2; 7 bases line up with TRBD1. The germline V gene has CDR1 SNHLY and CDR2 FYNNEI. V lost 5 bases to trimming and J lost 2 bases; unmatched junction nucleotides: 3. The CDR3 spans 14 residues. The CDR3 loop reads CASSRDSGNQPQHF. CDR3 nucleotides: TGTGCCAGCAGTAGGGACAGCGGCAATCAGCCCCAGCATTTT.

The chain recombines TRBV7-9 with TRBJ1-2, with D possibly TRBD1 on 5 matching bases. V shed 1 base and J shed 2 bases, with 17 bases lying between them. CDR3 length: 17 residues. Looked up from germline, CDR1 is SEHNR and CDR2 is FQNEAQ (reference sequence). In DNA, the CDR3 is TGTGCCAGCAGCTTAGACCCCCGAAGGGCAGGGAACTATGGCTACACCTTC. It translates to CASSLDPRRAGNYGYTF.

The CDR3 loop reads CASSAHGPSNNQPQHF. For the CDR3, the DNA is TGTGCCAGCAGTGCCCACGGACCCTCGAACAATCAGCCCCAGCATTTT. The V gene is TRBV6-1, the J gene TRBJ1-5; D ambiguous. The V end lost 4 bases, the J end lost 3 bases, and 16 bases lay between the germline ends. This CDR3 has 16 residues. In germline, CDR1 is MNHNS, CDR2 SASEGT.

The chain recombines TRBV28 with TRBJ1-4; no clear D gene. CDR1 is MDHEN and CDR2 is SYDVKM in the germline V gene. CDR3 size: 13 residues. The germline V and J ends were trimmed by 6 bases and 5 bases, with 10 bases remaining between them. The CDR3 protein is CASSYTVNEKLFF. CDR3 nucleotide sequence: TGTGCCAGCAGCTACACGGTGAATGAAAAACTGTTTTTT.

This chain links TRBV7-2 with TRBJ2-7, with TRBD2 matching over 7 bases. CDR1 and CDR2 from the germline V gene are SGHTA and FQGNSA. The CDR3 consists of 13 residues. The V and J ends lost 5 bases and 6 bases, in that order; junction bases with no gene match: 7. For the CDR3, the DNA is TGTGCCAGCAGCAACCGACTAGCCTCCGAGCAGTACTTC. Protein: CASSNRLASEQYF.

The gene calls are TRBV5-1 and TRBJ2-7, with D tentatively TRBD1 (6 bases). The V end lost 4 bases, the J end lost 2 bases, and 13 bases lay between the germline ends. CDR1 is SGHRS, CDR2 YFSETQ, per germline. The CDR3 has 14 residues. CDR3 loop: CASSPIRDTYEQYF. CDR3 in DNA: TGCGCCAGCAGCCCTATCAGGGACACCTACGAGCAGTACTTC.

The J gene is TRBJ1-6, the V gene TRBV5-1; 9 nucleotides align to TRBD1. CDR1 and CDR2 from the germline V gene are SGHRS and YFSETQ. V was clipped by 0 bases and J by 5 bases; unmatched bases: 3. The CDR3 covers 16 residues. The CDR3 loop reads CASSLGGTGNNSPLHF. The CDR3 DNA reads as TGCGCCAGCAGCTTGGGAGGGACAGGGAATAATTCACCCCTCCACTTT.

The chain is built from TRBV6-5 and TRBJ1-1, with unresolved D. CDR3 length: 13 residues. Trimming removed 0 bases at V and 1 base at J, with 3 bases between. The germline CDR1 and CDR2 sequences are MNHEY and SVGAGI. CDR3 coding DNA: TGTGCCAGCAGTTACTCTTGGAACACTGAAGCTTTCTTT. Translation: CASSYSWNTEAFF.